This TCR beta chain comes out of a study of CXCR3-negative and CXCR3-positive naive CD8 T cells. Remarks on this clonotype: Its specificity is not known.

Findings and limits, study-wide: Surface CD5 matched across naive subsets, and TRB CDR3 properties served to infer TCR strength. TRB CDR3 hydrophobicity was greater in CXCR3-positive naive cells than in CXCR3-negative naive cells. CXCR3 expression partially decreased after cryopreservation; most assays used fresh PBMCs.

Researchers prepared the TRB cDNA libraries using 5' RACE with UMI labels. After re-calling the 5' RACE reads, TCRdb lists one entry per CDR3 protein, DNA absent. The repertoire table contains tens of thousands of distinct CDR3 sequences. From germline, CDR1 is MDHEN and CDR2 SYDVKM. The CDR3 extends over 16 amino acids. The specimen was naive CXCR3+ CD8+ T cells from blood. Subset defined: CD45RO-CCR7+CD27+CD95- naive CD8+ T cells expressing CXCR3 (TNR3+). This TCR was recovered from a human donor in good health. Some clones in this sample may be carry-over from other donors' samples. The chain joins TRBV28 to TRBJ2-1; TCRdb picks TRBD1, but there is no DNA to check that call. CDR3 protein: CASSPTGENSYNEQFF. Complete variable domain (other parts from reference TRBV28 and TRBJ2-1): DVKVTQSSRYLVKRTGEKVFLECVQDMDHENMFWYRQDPGLGLRLIYFSYDVKMKEKGDIPEGYSVSREKKERFSLILESASTNQTSMYLCASSPTGENSYNEQFFGPGTRLTVL.